In its sample, the clone carrying this T cell receptor (beta chain) was seen a few times. Its antigen is not known. Authors of the study amplified TCR beta CDR3 regions from RNA transcripts. The HTBI primer set drove a first-round RT-PCR of the TCR CDR3. TCRdb called the multiplex PCR reads again in MiXCR, with one record for every CDR3 protein. The sample shows 300,000 or so distinct CDR3 sequences, 16% of them seen only once. Trimming at V came to 2 bases and at J to 3 bases, leaving 5 bases not matched to a gene. This CDR3 is 15 amino acids long. This entry is derived from a study of T cells in Graves' hyperthyroidism and ophthalmopathy. Study results and limitations: Through a model of 13 V-J features, ophthalmopathy was separated from stable hyperthyroidism. Among thyroid clonotypes expanded above 0.001, most also appeared in blood.

Patients aged 18 to 65 had newly diagnosed hyperthyroidism of under 2 months' duration. Exclusion criteria comprised uncontrolled infection, other autoimmune disease, pregnancy or lactation. Sample: blood. The source is a man in his thirties or forties with Graves' hyperthyroidism. V and J are TRBV12-3 or TRBV12-4 and TRBJ2-3; TRBD1 agrees at 7 bases. The CDR3, as DNA: TGTGCCAGCAGTTTAACAACAGGGGTAACAGATACGCAGTATTTT. Residues: CASSLTTGVTDTQYF.